The 14 T cell receptor beta chains reported below all come from one sample, sequenced in a study of technical replicates of blood from a handful of donors. Sequencing used immunoSEQ multiplex PCR; TCRdb keeps in-frame clones, though not all of them. The data contain 75,000 to 100,000 clones, about 90% of them singletons. Input material: T cells isolated from PBMCs. The receptors stem from a human donor in good health.

V usage is TRBV6-4 and J usage is TRBJ1-1; D remains unclear. Deletions cut 4 bases from V and 5 bases from J, with 11 bases between. The CDR3 covers 13 residues. Germline CDR1 MRHNA, CDR2 SNTAGT. The CDR3, as DNA: TGTGCCAGCAGTGCTACGGGGTTAACTGAAGCTTTCTTT. Its translation: CASSATGLTEAFF.

This sequence joins TRBV6-1 and TRBJ2-7; possible D gene TRBD1, 6 bases. Germline V gene data show CDR1 as MNHNS and CDR2 as SASEGT. V lost 0 bases and J 5 bases, leaving 17 bases between the germline ends. CDR3 length: 16 residues. CDR3 amino acids: CASSEATGKLTDEQYF. As DNA, the CDR3 is TGTGCCAGCAGTGAAGCCACAGGGAAACTCACGGACGAGCAGTACTTC.

This chain joins TRBV15 and TRBJ2-3, with D tentatively TRBD1 or TRBD2 (6 bases each). Trimming took off 8 bases at V and 2 bases at J, with 14 bases between the two ends. The CDR3 is 14 residues long. CDR1 and CDR2 (germline): LNHNV, YYDKDF (reference sequence). Here the CDR3 DNA reads TGTGCCACCCGTAGAGGGGGGCCCACAGATACGCAGTATTTT. The encoded protein is CATRRGGPTDTQYF. Filled out from reference TRBV15 and TRBJ2-3, the complete variable domain reads DAMVIQNPRYQVTQFGKPVTLSCSQTLNHNVMYWYQQKSSQAPKLLFHYYDKDFNNEADTPDNFQSRRPNTSFCFLDIRSPGLGDTAMYLCATRRGGPTDTQYFGPGTRLTVL.

The chain couples TRBV7-9 to TRBJ2-1, with 8 positions matching TRBD1. V shed 8 bases, J shed 2 bases, and the junction held 8 bases outside the gene matches. In germline, CDR1 is SEHNR, CDR2 FQNEAQ (reference sequence). The CDR3 consists of 15 residues. This chain's CDR3 is CASSIQGAPYNEQFF. The CDR3 DNA reads as TGTGCCAGCTCCATCCAGGGGGCGCCCTACAATGAGCAGTTCTTC.

The V and J genes are TRBV7-8 and TRBJ1-5; D not resolved. The CDR3 is 15 residues long. Germline CDR1 is SGHVS and CDR2 is FQNEAQ. V was cut by 3 bases and J by 0 bases, with 9 bases left in between. CDR3 residues: CASSLVRGSNQPQHF. Written as DNA, the CDR3 is TGTGCCAGCAGCTTGGTCCGGGGTAGCAATCAGCCCCAGCATTTT.

The V call is TRBV27, the J call TRBJ2-1; D is unclear. Germline values: CDR1 MNHEY, CDR2 SMNVEV (reference sequence). The CDR3 consists of 14 residues. The V gene lost 7 bases and the J gene lost 2 bases, with 12 bases spanning the gap. The CDR3 nucleotides read TGTGCCAGCACCCGAGGCATCGCCTACAATGAGCAGTTCTTC. It encodes CASTRGIAYNEQFF.

The table lists this clone with a few counts. The chain is built from TRBV5-1 and TRBJ2-3, with D possibly TRBD1 on 6 matching bases. CDR1 and CDR2 (germline): SGHRS, YFSETQ. The CDR3 length is 16 residues. V was clipped by 0 bases and J by 0 bases, with 11 bases between them. DNA for the CDR3: TGCGCCAGCAGCTTGGCCGGCAGGGGCAGCACAGATACGCAGTATTTT. Protein sequence: CASSLAGRGSTDTQYF.

The chain carries TRBV12-5 and TRBJ2-5; 12 bases align to TRBD2. The CDR3 length is 16 residues. Trimming took 5 bases from V and 3 from J; bases not matched to a gene: 7. The germline CDR1 and CDR2 sequences are LGHNT and FRNRAP. The CDR3 region has the DNA TGTGCTAGTGGTCTCAGACTAGCGGGAGCTGAAGAGACCCAGTACTTC. Its protein is CASGLRLAGAEETQYF.

The chain employs TRBV7-8 and TRBJ2-7; D remains unclear. CDR1 SGHVS and CDR2 FQNEAQ come from the germline V gene. CDR3 length equals 14 residues. Deletions cut 0 bases from V and 2 bases from J, with 8 bases between. The CDR3 bases are TGTGCCAGCAGCTTAGCTGGCGGCCCCTACGAGCAGTACTTC. Translation gives CASSLAGGPYEQYF.

The chain combines TRBV7-2 with TRBJ2-1; no definite D call. Trimming shortened V by 1 base and J by 7 bases, and 5 bases separated the two germline ends. This CDR3 contains 12 residues. The germline CDR1 and CDR2 sequences are SGHTA and FQGNSA. The CDR3 here is CASSLVENEQFF. CDR3 coding DNA: TGTGCCAGCAGCTTAGTAGAAAATGAGCAGTTCTTC.

The chain uses TRBV7-9 and TRBJ1-1; D is unclear. Per germline, CDR1 SEHNR and CDR2 FQNEAQ (reference sequence). Trimming pared 1 base from V and 5 bases from J, leaving 17 bases between. This CDR3 is built from 16 residues. CDR3 residues: CASSLVGFPTSTEAFF. The DNA for the CDR3 is TGTGCCAGCAGCTTAGTCGGGTTTCCAACATCTACTGAAGCTTTCTTT.

J is TRBJ2-1 and V is TRBV5-1; no clear D. The ends were cut back, 2 bases at V and 5 bases at J, with 8 bases in the middle. The V gene's germline CDR1 is SGHRS and CDR2 YFSETQ. The CDR3 runs 13 residues. CDR3 nucleotide sequence: TGCGCCAGCAGCTTTGGCAAAAACAATGAGCAGTTCTTC. This codes for CASSFGKNNEQFF.

Only one count was recorded for this clone. V is TRBV10-3 and J is TRBJ2-7; tentative D call: TRBD2 (6 bases). The germline CDR1 and CDR2 sequences are ENHRY and SYGVKD. The CDR3 extends over 18 amino acids. V was cut by 0 bases and J by 0 bases, with 18 bases left in between. The CDR3 sequence: CAISESDRARRDSYEQYF. Here the CDR3 DNA reads TGTGCCATCAGTGAGTCTGATCGTGCGCGGCGGGACTCCTACGAGCAGTACTTC.

The V gene is TRBV10-1, the J gene TRBJ2-3, with TRBD1 matching over 9 bases. Germline loops: CDR1 WNHNN, CDR2 SYGVQD (reference sequence). J was trimmed by 3 bases and V by 7 bases; bases with no gene match: 11. The CDR3 is 16 residues long. CDR3 in DNA: TGCGCCAGCAAGGACTACGGGACAGGGATAACAGATACGCAGTATTTT. Amino acids: CASKDYGTGITDTQYF.